This is a list of T cell receptor beta chains from one sample in a study of T and B cells in COVID-19 patients. TCRdb analysed the multiplex PCR reads with MiXCR anew, one entry per CDR3 protein. The sample yields about 8,000 distinct CDR3 sequences, about 28% seen once. Sequenced: blood. The receptors were sampled from a human donor who had recovered from COVID-19. Both conserved end residues are part of each CDR3. D genes are given only for firm matches. Rows may omit the clone size; those that give it use once, few, many or a size class.

V gene	J gene	clone size	D gene	CDR3 protein	CDR3 DNA
TRBV24-1	TRBJ2-6	few	-	CATSVIRSGANVLTF	TGTGCCACCAGTGTGATCCGCTCTGGGGCCAACGTCCTGACTTTC
TRBV6-1	TRBJ1-4	-	TRBD1	CASSASRGPDEKLFF	TGTGCCAGCAGTGCTTCCAGGGGGCCGGATGAAAAACTGTTTTTT
TRBV19	TRBJ2-6	-	TRBD1	CASSADRAGANVLTF	TGTGCCAGTAGCGCAGACAGGGCTGGGGCCAACGTCCTGACTTTC
TRBV19	TRBJ2-3	medium-sized	-	CASRQSGDTQYF	TGTGCCAGCAGACAGTCAGGAGATACGCAGTATTTT
TRBV6-1	TRBJ2-2	-	TRBD1	CASSRTGRTGGELFF	TGTGCCAGCAGTCGGACAGGGCGGACGGGCGGGGAGCTGTTTTTT
TRBV19	TRBJ1-4	-	-	CASSSPTRRNEKLFF	TGTGCCAGTAGTAGCCCCACTCGAAGAAATGAAAAACTGTTTTTT
TRBV27	TRBJ1-1	many	TRBD1	CASSLSPGQGTEAFF	TGTGCCAGCAGTTTATCACCGGGACAGGGGACTGAAGCTTTCTTT
TRBV12-3/TRBV12-4	TRBJ1-3	-	-	CASSWERGSGNTIYF	TGTGCCAGCAGCTGGGAGAGAGGCTCTGGAAACACCATATATTTT
TRBV11-2	TRBJ1-2	-	-	CASSLEAPLRGYTF	TGTGCCAGCAGCTTAGAGGCGCCGCTGCGTGGCTACACCTTC
TRBV19	TRBJ1-2	medium-sized	-	CASSIEGDWYGYTF	TGTGCCAGTAGTATAGAGGGCGACTGGTATGGCTACACCTTC
TRBV19	TRBJ2-5	medium-sized	-	CASSRDLGTQYF	TGTGCCAGTAGTAGAGATTTGGGGACCCAGTACTTC
TRBV10-3	TRBJ1-4	-	-	CAISGGEKLFF	TGTGCCATCAGTGGGGGTGAAAAACTGTTTTTT
TRBV5-5	TRBJ1-1	many	TRBD1	CASSLPWTGGVENTEAFF	TGTGCCAGCAGCTTGCCCTGGACAGGGGGCGTTGAGAACACTGAAGCTTTCTTT
TRBV5-4	TRBJ1-2	medium-sized	TRBD1	CASSLNRGDGYTF	TGTGCCAGCAGCCTGAACAGGGGTGACGGCTACACCTTC
TRBV24-1	TRBJ2-1	-	TRBD2	CATSDSTSGGAFSEQFF	TGTGCCACCAGTGATTCCACTAGCGGGGGGGCATTTAGTGAGCAGTTCTTC
TRBV29-1	TRBJ2-6	medium-sized	-	CSVSGASGANVLTF	TGCAGCGTGTCAGGAGCCTCTGGGGCCAACGTCCTGACTTTC
TRBV5-1	TRBJ2-3	-	-	CVSSFGTSTSTDTQYF	TGCGTCAGCAGCTTCGGGACTTCAACTAGCACAGATACGCAGTATTTT
TRBV7-6	TRBJ1-1	-	TRBD1	CASSTYTGAHGTEAFF	TGTGCCAGCAGCACCTATACAGGGGCTCATGGCACTGAAGCTTTCTTT
TRBV6-4	TRBJ2-3	medium-sized	-	CASSERPSTDTQYF	TGTGCCAGCAGTGAGCGTCCCTCCACAGATACGCAGTATTTT
TRBV29-1	TRBJ2-1	-	-	CSVESTALAAYNEQFF	TGCAGCGTTGAATCGACAGCCCTTGCCGCTTACAATGAGCAGTTCTTC
TRBV5-6	TRBJ1-6	few	TRBD1	CASHHRGEYNSPLHF	TGTGCCAGCCACCACAGGGGGGAGTATAATTCACCCCTCCACTTT
TRBV20-1	TRBJ1-1	-	-	CSANPPTTARTEAFF	TGCAGTGCCAACCCACCCACGACAGCTCGGACTGAAGCTTTCTTT
TRBV15	TRBJ1-6	medium-sized	-	CATSRQEFPLHF	TGTGCCACCAGCAGACAAGAATTCCCCCTCCACTTT
TRBV14	TRBJ1-6	-	-	CASSPGVVQNSPLHF	TGTGCCAGCAGCCCGGGGGTGGTACAAAATTCACCCCTCCACTTT
TRBV29-1	TRBJ2-1	medium-sized	TRBD2	CSVGGLAGPLSYNEQFF	TGCAGCGTCGGCGGGTTAGCGGGACCCCTCTCCTACAATGAGCAGTTCTTC
TRBV7-9	TRBJ2-5	medium-sized	-	CASSSSLGETQYF	TGTGCCAGCAGCTCGAGTCTGGGGGAGACCCAGTACTTC
TRBV6-2/TRBV6-3	TRBJ1-2	-	TRBD1	CASSTFGTGYGYTF	TGTGCCAGCAGTACCTTCGGGACAGGCTATGGCTACACCTTC
TRBV6-1	TRBJ2-1	medium-sized	TRBD2	CASSEGLEYNEQFF	TGTGCCAGCAGTGAGGGACTAGAGTACAATGAGCAGTTCTTC
TRBV12-3/TRBV12-4	TRBJ1-3	-	-	CASSSVGNTIYF	TGTGCCAGCAGCAGTGTGGGAAACACCATATATTTT
TRBV5-4	TRBJ1-1	many	-	CASSLGSTEAFF	TGTGCCAGCAGCTTGGGTAGCACTGAAGCTTTCTTT
TRBV18	TRBJ1-3	-	TRBD1	CASSPKTGEPSSGNTIYF	TGTGCCAGCTCACCCAAGACAGGGGAGCCCTCCTCTGGAAACACCATATATTTT
TRBV5-5	TRBJ1-1	medium-sized	TRBD1	CASSLEGQGWTEAFF	TGTGCCAGCAGCTTGGAAGGACAGGGGTGGACTGAAGCTTTCTTT
TRBV5-1	TRBJ1-2	few	-	CASSTLTDYGYTF	TGCGCCAGCAGCACCCTGACAGACTATGGCTACACCTTC
TRBV5-1	TRBJ2-1	-	-	CASSEPGSNEQFF	TGCGCCAGCAGTGAGCCGGGATCCAATGAGCAGTTCTTC
TRBV27	TRBJ2-2	medium-sized	-	CASSLLGGRTGELFF	TGTGCCAGCAGTTTATTGGGAGGCCGTACCGGGGAGCTGTTTTTT
TRBV19	TRBJ1-1	-	-	CASRDGEGGVNTEAFF	TGTGCCAGTAGGGACGGGGAGGGGGGGGTGAACACTGAAGCTTTCTTT
TRBV5-1	TRBJ2-5	few	-	CASSFGGGETQYF	TGCGCCAGCAGCTTCGGGGGAGGAGAGACCCAGTACTTC
TRBV13	TRBJ2-4	medium-sized	-	CASSFRQSNIQYF	TGTGCCAGCAGCTTCAGGCAGTCAAACATTCAGTACTTC
TRBV5-1	TRBJ2-7	few	TRBD1	CASSLVDRGTIEQYF	TGCGCCAGCAGCTTGGTGGACAGGGGGACTATCGAGCAGTACTTC
TRBV29-1	TRBJ1-5	medium-sized	-	CSVGTSRGDQPQHF	TGCAGCGTTGGGACATCCCGAGGAGATCAGCCCCAGCATTTT
TRBV7-6	TRBJ2-7	-	TRBD2	CASSSGTSGGSYEQYF	TGTGCCAGCAGCTCTGGGACTAGCGGGGGGTCCTACGAGCAGTACTTC
TRBV15	TRBJ2-3	medium-sized	TRBD2	CATTAGDSTDTQYF	TGTGCCACCACTGCGGGGGATAGCACAGATACGCAGTATTTT
TRBV4-2	TRBJ1-2	few	-	CASSQDPPHLGGYTF	TGTGCCAGCAGCCAAGATCCCCCACACCTCGGCGGCTACACCTTC
TRBV7-4	TRBJ2-3	-	TRBD2	CASSLGSGGPDTQYF	TGTGCCAGCAGCTTAGGGTCGGGAGGGCCAGATACGCAGTATTTT
TRBV19	TRBJ1-4	medium-sized	TRBD1	CASKGSGTGSEKLFF	TGTGCCAGTAAGGGGTCGGGGACAGGGAGTGAAAAACTGTTTTTT
TRBV6-4	TRBJ1-5	-	TRBD1	CASSVSGQGDQPQHF	TGTGCCAGCAGTGTTTCCGGACAGGGGGATCAGCCCCAGCATTTT
TRBV10-1	TRBJ2-5	-	-	CASSESSKEETQYF	TGCGCCAGCAGTGAGAGTAGCAAGGAAGAGACCCAGTACTTC
TRBV19	TRBJ1-2	few	-	CASSNPSLAGDGYGYTF	TGTGCCAGTAGTAACCCCAGTCTTGCAGGGGATGGCTATGGCTACACCTTC
TRBV18	TRBJ2-3	medium-sized	TRBD2	CASSPGSGGPDTQYF	TGTGCCAGCTCACCGGGTAGCGGGGGGCCAGATACGCAGTATTTT
TRBV18	TRBJ1-2	medium-sized	-	CASAVGSNYVGTF	TGTGCCAGCGCGGTTGGGTCCAACTATGTAGGGACCTTC
TRBV6-1	TRBJ1-5	few	-	CASSLLDQPQHF	TGTGCCAGCAGCCTACTTGATCAGCCCCAGCATTTT
TRBV18	TRBJ1-3	few	-	CASSPDGPSGNTIYF	TGTGCCAGCTCACCGGACGGACCCTCTGGAAACACCATATATTTT
TRBV5-4	TRBJ2-5	few	-	CASSPTEYQETQYF	TGTGCCAGCAGCCCGACAGAGTACCAAGAGACCCAGTACTTC
TRBV19	TRBJ1-2	medium-sized	-	CASSIIGQYYGYTF	TGTGCCAGTAGTATAATAGGACAGTACTATGGCTACACCTTC
TRBV19	TRBJ2-6	medium-sized	TRBD2	CASSLLAAGANVLTF	TGTGCCAGTAGTCTCCTAGCGGCTGGGGCCAACGTCCTGACTTTC
TRBV28	TRBJ2-3	-	TRBD2	CASSLGPGLASVTDTQYF	TGTGCCAGCAGTTTAGGCCCGGGACTAGCGAGTGTCACAGATACGCAGTATTTT
TRBV19	TRBJ2-2	medium-sized	-	CASSVVTPTNTGELFF	TGTGCCAGTAGTGTTGTAACTCCTACGAACACCGGGGAGCTGTTTTTT